A single TCR beta chain is shown here with its context. Its target is not known. Naive CD8 isolation took CD45RO-negative cells positively selected for CCR7 and excluded terminally differentiated effector memory CD45RA+ cells. Only Caucasian adults living in Nashville, Tennessee served as donors. As handled by the study authors: Without quality scores, immunoSEQ junctional reads could not be filtered like full-length reads. This table comes from immunoSEQ multiplex PCR, and its TCRdb copy is limited to in-frame clones, with some not included. V and J calls and clone size come straight from that table; D and trimming were deduced from the DNA. The sample includes about 2.1 million clones, more than 85% of them seen just once. The germline V gene has CDR1 SEHNR and CDR2 FQNEAQ (reference sequence). The V and J ends lost 5 bases and 5 bases respectively, with 21 bases between them. CDR3 length equals 17 residues.

The data derive from a study of shared clonotypes between healthy human individuals. General study points: The four-donor shared clonotypes exceeded non-shared clonotypes in generation probability, with non-shared ones scoring lower. Memory subsets had estimated richness that was generally smaller than that of naive subsets.

Source material: naive CD8+ T cells from PBMCs. The receptor was isolated from a man between 18 and 29 years old in good health. Some clones in this sample may be carry-over from other donors' samples. This sequence joins TRBV7-9 and TRBJ2-2, with a tentative D call TRBD1 (6 bases). CDR3 protein: CASSPFFSPRGTGELFF. DNA for the CDR3: TGTGCCAGCAGCCCCTTTTTCAGTCCGAGGGGGACCGGGGAGCTGTTTTTT.